This T cell receptor beta chain was identified in a study of blood T cell repertoires in COVID-19. For the study at large: Some COVID-19 samples were acute and others convalescent; all came from the United States, Italy and Spain. The analysed material was cDNA or gDNA that came from T cells, B-cell-depleted T cells, or PBMCs.

Original processing notes: Reference gene primer amplification gave estimated nucleated cell counts. Assay: immunoSEQ multiplex PCR; the TCRdb copy retains only in-frame clones and omits some. The V and J calls and clone size were taken over from that table, and D and trimming were inferred from the DNA. The sample contains more than 200,000 clones, around 89% of which appear only once. This clone came up a few times. Per the germline V gene, CDR1 is MDHEN and CDR2 is SYDVKM. This CDR3 contains 13 residues. V dropped 4 bases and J dropped 2 bases, with 9 bases sitting between them. The chain employs TRBV28 and TRBJ2-7; D possibly corresponds to TRBD2 (5 bases). The sample comprised peripheral blood. The TCR sequence derives from a man between 65 and 85 years old with acute or convalescent COVID-19. CDR3 DNA sequence: TGTGCCAGCAGTTCTACTAGGCCCTACGAGCAGTACTTC. This codes for CASSSTRPYEQYF.